This is a list of T cell receptor beta chains from one sample in a study of blood T cells in healthy people across ages. Each CDR3 protein is one row after TCRdb ran MiXCR on the 5' RACE reads. The sample records around 700,000 distinct CDR3 sequences, roughly 25% being singletons. The sample also formed part of further work on T cells of mothers and their children.

Sequencing was carried out using blood. Receptor source: a boy aged 10-17 years in good health. CDR3s include the opening cysteine and the closing phenylalanine or tryptophan. D genes are given only for firm matches. A row's size may be missing; if present it is once, few, many or a size class.

d_gene: NA; j_gene: TRBJ2-3; v_gene: TRBV20-1; len: 16; abundance: few; CDR3nt: TGCAGTGCTAGGACTTTTTGGGACCCGGGCCGGGATACGCAGTATTTT; CDR3aa: CSARTFWDPGRDTQYF
d_gene: NA; j_gene: TRBJ2-1; v_gene: TRBV5-1; len: 13; abundance: NA; CDR3nt: TGCGCCAGCAGCCCGGAGGGTTACAATGAGCAGTTCTTC; CDR3aa: CASSPEGYNEQFF
d_gene: TRBD1; j_gene: TRBJ2-5; v_gene: TRBV20-1; len: 14; abundance: NA; CDR3nt: TGCAGTGCTGACGACCCGACAGGGATAGAGACCCAGTACTTC; CDR3aa: CSADDPTGIETQYF
d_gene: TRBD2; j_gene: TRBJ2-7; v_gene: TRBV20-1; len: 14; abundance: few; CDR3nt: TGCAGTGCGTGCTCACTAGCGGGGGGGTACGAGCAGTACTTC; CDR3aa: CSACSLAGGYEQYF
d_gene: NA; j_gene: TRBJ1-5; v_gene: TRBV3-1; len: 15; abundance: few; CDR3nt: TGTGCCAGCAGCCTCAGAGGAGGGGACCGGTGGCCCCAGCATTTT; CDR3aa: CASSLRGGDRWPQHF
d_gene: NA; j_gene: TRBJ2-6; v_gene: TRBV28; len: 15; abundance: NA; CDR3nt: TGTGCCAGCAGAACACAGGGAGCCGGGGCCAACGTCCTGACTTTC; CDR3aa: CASRTQGAGANVLTF
d_gene: NA; j_gene: TRBJ2-1; v_gene: TRBV29-1; len: 17; abundance: NA; CDR3nt: TGCAGCGCCCTAAAACCCCTAGCGCAGAGCTCCTACAATGAGCAGTTCTTC; CDR3aa: CSALKPLAQSSYNEQFF
d_gene: NA; j_gene: TRBJ2-1; v_gene: TRBV7-6; len: 18; abundance: NA; CDR3nt: TGTGCCAGCAGCTCCAATATAGGGGCAGGCGGCTCCTACAATGAGCAGTTCTTC; CDR3aa: CASSSNIGAGGSYNEQFF
d_gene: NA; j_gene: TRBJ1-5; v_gene: TRBV9; len: 13; abundance: few; CDR3nt: TGTGCCAGCAGCGCGTGGGGGGAACAGCCCCAGCATTTT; CDR3aa: CASSAWGEQPQHF
d_gene: NA; j_gene: TRBJ2-7; v_gene: TRBV6-2/TRBV6-3; len: 18; abundance: NA; CDR3nt: TGTGCCAGCAGTTCGTTTATCCCCCCGACTACCAGCTCCTACGAGCAGTACTTC; CDR3aa: CASSSFIPPTTSSYEQYF
d_gene: NA; j_gene: TRBJ2-7; v_gene: TRBV4-1; len: 13; abundance: NA; CDR3nt: TGCGCCAGCAGCCAAGGGGTATTACGCGAGCAGTACTTC; CDR3aa: CASSQGVLREQYF
d_gene: TRBD2; j_gene: TRBJ2-5; v_gene: TRBV29-1; len: 13; abundance: NA; CDR3nt: TGCAGCGCCGGGCCTAGCGGAGAAGAGACCCAGTACTTC; CDR3aa: CSAGPSGEETQYF
d_gene: NA; j_gene: TRBJ2-7; v_gene: TRBV28; len: 15; abundance: many; CDR3nt: TGTGCCAGCGGATTGGGCGGAGGGGGATCCTACGAGCAGTACTTC; CDR3aa: CASGLGGGGSYEQYF